This T cell receptor beta chain is from a study of blood T cell repertoires in COVID-19. After removal of 2 bases from V and 6 bases from J, the junction contained 6 bases not matched to a gene. Germline assignment: CDR1 SGHRS and CDR2 YFSETQ. The CDR3 runs to 15 residues. The authors' processing: Quantification of nucleated cells was approximated via reference gene primer amplification. Profiled with immunoSEQ multiplex PCR; TCRdb holds only in-frame clones, not every one. Clonal size and the V and J genes are those of that table, whereas D and trimming came from the DNA. The sample holds 130,000 to 150,000 clones; roughly 80% are singletons and the top ten take 3% to 3.5%.

The rearrangement joins TRBV5-1 to TRBJ2-2, with TRBD1 matching over 8 bases. Sequenced material: peripheral blood. This clonotype originated in a woman aged 80 or over with acute or convalescent COVID-19. The CDR3, as DNA: TGCGCCAGCAGCTTAAGGACAGGGTTGGCCGGGGAGCTGTTTTTT. Translating it yields CASSLRTGLAGELFF.